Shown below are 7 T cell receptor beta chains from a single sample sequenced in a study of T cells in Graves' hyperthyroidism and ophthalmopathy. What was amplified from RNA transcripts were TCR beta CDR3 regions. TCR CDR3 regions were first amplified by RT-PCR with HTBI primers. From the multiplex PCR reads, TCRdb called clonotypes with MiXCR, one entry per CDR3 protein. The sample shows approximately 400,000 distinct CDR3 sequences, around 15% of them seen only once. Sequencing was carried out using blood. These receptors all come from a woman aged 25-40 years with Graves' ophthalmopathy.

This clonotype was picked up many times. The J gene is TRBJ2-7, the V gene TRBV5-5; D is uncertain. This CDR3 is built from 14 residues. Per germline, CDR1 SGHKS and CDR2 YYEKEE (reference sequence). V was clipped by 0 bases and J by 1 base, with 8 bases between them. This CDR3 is CASSLADGSYEQYF. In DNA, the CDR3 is TGTGCCAGCAGCTTGGCCGACGGTTCCTACGAGCAGTACTTC.

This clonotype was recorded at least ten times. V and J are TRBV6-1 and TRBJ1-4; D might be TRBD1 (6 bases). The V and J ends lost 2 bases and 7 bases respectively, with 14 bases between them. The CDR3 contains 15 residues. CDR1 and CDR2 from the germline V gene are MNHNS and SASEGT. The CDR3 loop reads CASSELGGGAEKLFF. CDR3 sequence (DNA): TGTGCCAGCAGTGAATTAGGGGGGGGCGCTGAAAAACTGTTTTTT.

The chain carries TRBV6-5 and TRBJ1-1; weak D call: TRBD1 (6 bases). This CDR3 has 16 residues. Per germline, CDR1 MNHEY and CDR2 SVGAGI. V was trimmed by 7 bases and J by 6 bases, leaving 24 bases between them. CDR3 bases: TGTGCCAGCATTCTCATGAAGGGCAGGGGATTTTCTGAAGCTTTCTTT. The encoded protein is CASILMKGRGFSEAFF.

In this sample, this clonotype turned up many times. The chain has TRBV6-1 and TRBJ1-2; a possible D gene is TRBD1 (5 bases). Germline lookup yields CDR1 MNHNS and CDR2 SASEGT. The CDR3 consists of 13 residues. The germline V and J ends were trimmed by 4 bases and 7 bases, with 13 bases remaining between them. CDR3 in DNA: TGTGCCAGCAGTGGCATGGGGCCTATTGGCTACACCTTC. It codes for CASSGMGPIGYTF.

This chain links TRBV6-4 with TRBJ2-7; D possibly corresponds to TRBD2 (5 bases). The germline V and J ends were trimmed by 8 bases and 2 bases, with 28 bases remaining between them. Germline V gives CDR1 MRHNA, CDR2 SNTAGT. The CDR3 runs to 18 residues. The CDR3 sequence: CASETPVSLAMRAYEQYF. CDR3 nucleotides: TGTGCCAGCGAAACCCCCGTTTCCCTCGCCATGAGGGCCTACGAGCAGTACTTC.

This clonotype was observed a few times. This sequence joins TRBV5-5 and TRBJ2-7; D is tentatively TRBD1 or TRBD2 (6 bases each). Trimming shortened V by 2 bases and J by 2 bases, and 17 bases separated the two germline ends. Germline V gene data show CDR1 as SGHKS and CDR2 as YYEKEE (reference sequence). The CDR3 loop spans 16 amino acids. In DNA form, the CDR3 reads TGTGCCAGCAGCTTCGGTGGAGGGGGAAACCCCTACGAGCAGTACTTC. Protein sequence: CASSFGGGGNPYEQYF.

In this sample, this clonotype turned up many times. Here the CDR3 DNA reads TGTGCCAGCAGCTTCGAGGGGCGATCCTACGAGCAGTACTTC. It yields the protein CASSFEGRSYEQYF. This sequence joins TRBV13 and TRBJ2-7; either TRBD1 or TRBD2 may supply D (5 bases each). Between the trimmed V and J ends, which lost 3 bases and 1 base, there was a span of 10 bases. Germline V CDR1 and CDR2: PRHDT, FYEKMQ (reference sequence). This CDR3 spans 14 amino acids. The whole variable domain, remainder taken from reference TRBV13 and TRBJ2-7, is AAGVIQSPRHLIKEKRETATLKCYPIPRHDTVYWYQQGPGQDPQFLISFYEKMQSDKGSIPDRFSAQQFSDYHSELNMSSLELGDSALYFCASSFEGRSYEQYFGPGTRLTVT.